Presented here are 19 T cell receptor beta chains from one specimen sequenced in a study of high-grade serous ovarian cancer treatment subgroups. Only in-frame clones appear in the TCRdb table, and some are missing; sequencing was by immunoSEQ multiplex PCR. The table shows about 5,700 clones, with 80% occurring only once. Tumor samples were obtained before definitive surgery or chemotherapy. Sequenced material: tumor tissue. The receptors derive from a human donor with high-grade serous ovarian cancer.

This rearrangement joins TRBV27 to TRBJ2-5, with 7 bases aligning to TRBD1. The germline V gene encodes CDR1 MNHEY and CDR2 SMNVEV (reference sequence). Germline trimming cut 2 bases from V and 4 bases from J; bases unmatched to any gene: 10. CDR3 length: 16 amino acids. The CDR3 nucleotides read TGTGCCAGCAGTTTAGGGACAGTCAACGGTGGAGAGACCCAGTACTTC. Amino acid sequence: CASSLGTVNGGETQYF.

The rearrangement uses TRBV6-5 and TRBJ1-1; no clear D. In germline, CDR1 is MNHEY, CDR2 SVGAGI. V was trimmed by 1 base and J by 6 bases, leaving 9 bases between them. The CDR3 is 13 amino acids. This CDR3 reads CASSYFEGAEAFF. CDR3 bases: TGTGCCAGCAGTTACTTCGAAGGAGCTGAAGCTTTCTTT.

This clone was seen once. The chain carries TRBV19 and TRBJ1-2, with 7 nucleotides matching TRBD1. J gave up 5 bases and V 0 bases, and 21 bases lay outside the gene matches. The CDR3 runs 20 residues. Looked up from germline, CDR1 is LNHDA and CDR2 is SQIVND (reference sequence). Here the CDR3 reads CASSIDLQFGAMTGNYGYTF. In DNA, the CDR3 is TGTGCCAGTAGTATAGATCTTCAATTCGGCGCTATGACAGGGAATTATGGCTACACCTTC. Full variable domain (rest looked up from reference TRBV19 and TRBJ1-2): DGGITQSPKYLFRKEGQNVTLSCEQNLNHDAMYWYRQDPGQGLRLIYYSQIVNDFQKGDIAEGYSVSREKKESFPLTVTSAQKNPTAFYLCASSIDLQFGAMTGNYGYTFGSGTRLTVV.

In its sample, this clone was seen once. V is TRBV6-1 and J is TRBJ2-2; D unresolved. With 2 bases removed from V and 5 bases from J, the gap between germline ends came to 12 bases. Germline-derived CDR1 and CDR2 are MNHNS and SASEGT. The CDR3 sequence is 15 residues long. The CDR3 region is CASSENPPGTGELFF. The CDR3, as DNA: TGTGCCAGCAGTGAAAACCCCCCCGGAACCGGGGAGCTGTTTTTT.

V is TRBV5-8 and J is TRBJ2-4; no firm D call. The V end was cut by 0 bases, the J end by 0 bases, with 10 bases between. Germline-derived CDR1 and CDR2 are SGHTS and YDEGEE. This CDR3 contains 16 residues. CDR3 sequence reads: CASSLGRLLAKNIQYF. The CDR3 DNA follows: TGTGCCAGCAGCTTGGGTCGGCTCTTAGCCAAAAACATTCAGTACTTC.

The gene calls are TRBV30 and TRBJ1-4; D is undetermined. This CDR3 has 11 residues. Germline-derived CDR1 and CDR2 are GTSNPN and SVGIG (reference sequence). With 1 base removed from V and 7 bases from J, the gap between germline ends came to 4 bases. The CDR3 here is CAWSEPEKLFF. CDR3 nucleotide sequence: TGTGCCTGGAGTGAACCTGAAAAACTGTTTTTT.

The chain carries TRBV5-4 and TRBJ2-7; tentative D call: TRBD2 (5 bases). The germline V gene has CDR1 SGHNT and CDR2 YYREEE (reference sequence). V was trimmed by 1 base and J by 1 base, leaving 18 bases between them. This CDR3 comprises 17 residues. The CDR3 coding sequence is TGTGCCAGCAGCTTGATTTCAGGAGGACGGAGATCCTACGAGCAGTACTTC. It specifies CASSLISGGRRSYEQYF.

The genes are TRBV4-1 and TRBJ1-1; 7 bases are a match to TRBD1. V lost 1 base, J lost 2 bases, and 4 bases stayed unmatched. In germline, CDR1 is MGHRA, CDR2 YSYEKL. CDR3 length equals 15 residues. CDR3: CASSQVGTANTEAFF. The CDR3 coding sequence is TGCGCCAGCAGCCAAGTTGGGACAGCTAACACTGAAGCTTTCTTT.

The V call is TRBV6-5, the J call TRBJ1-1, with 9 positions matching TRBD1. Per the germline V gene, CDR1 is MNHEY and CDR2 is SVGAGI. The CDR3 spans 15 residues. Germline trimming cut 5 bases from V and 1 base from J; bases unmatched to any gene: 5. This chain's CDR3 is CASSGYRGRNTEAFF. The DNA of the CDR3 is TGTGCCAGCAGTGGATACAGGGGGCGGAACACTGAAGCTTTCTTT.

The V gene is TRBV7-7, the J gene TRBJ2-3; TRBD2 matches at 10 bases. Germline CDR1 is SSHAT and CDR2 is FNYEAQ (reference sequence). V was pared by 5 bases and J by 2 bases, with 4 bases of the junction left unmatched. There are 15 residues in the CDR3. The CDR3 DNA reads TGTGCCAGCAGCCCAGGACTAGCGGTCACAGATACGCAGTATTTT. Translated, it gives CASSPGLAVTDTQYF.

The chain combines TRBV4-1 with TRBJ1-3; TRBD1 matches at 7 bases. The germline gives CDR1 MGHRA, CDR2 YSYEKL. Trimming cost V 2 bases and J 0 bases; bases outside gene matches: 13. This CDR3 is 19 amino acids long. The CDR3 is CASSQWGGGQVISGNTIYF. The DNA for the CDR3 is TGCGCCAGCAGCCAATGGGGGGGAGGACAGGTTATCTCTGGAAACACCATATATTTT.

This clone has just a few counts. The chain has TRBV19 and TRBJ1-3; 7 positions agree with TRBD1. CDR3 length: 17 amino acids. Germline V lookup: CDR1 LNHDA, CDR2 SQIVND (reference sequence). With 4 bases clipped from V and 4 bases from J, the junction kept 13 bases outside the gene matches. The CDR3 nucleotides are TGTGCCAGTAGTACGTCTACAATACCGGGACAGGGAAACACCATATATTTT. This encodes CASSTSTIPGQGNTIYF.

The gene calls are TRBV6-6 and TRBJ1-1, with D perhaps matching TRBD1 (6 bases). This CDR3 is 12 amino acids long. Germline-derived CDR1 and CDR2 are MNHNY and SVGAGI (reference sequence). The V and J ends lost 4 bases and 5 bases respectively, with 8 bases between them. The CDR3 DNA is TGTGCCAGCAGTTCGACAGGTACTGAAGCTTTCTTT. Translation gives CASSSTGTEAFF.

CDR3 sequence: CAWRGGRGNSPLHF. The CDR3 bases are TGTGCCTGGAGGGGGGGCAGGGGGAATTCACCCCTCCACTTT. The rearrangement links TRBV30 to TRBJ1-6, with TRBD1 matching over 7 bases. Germline V gene data show CDR1 as GTSNPN and CDR2 as SVGIG (reference sequence). J gave up 7 bases and V 3 bases, and 6 bases lay outside the gene matches. This CDR3 contains 14 residues. Filled out from reference TRBV30 and TRBJ1-6, the complete variable domain reads SQTIHQWPATLVQPVGSPLSLECTVEGTSNPNLYWYRQAAGRGLQLLFYSVGIGQISSEVPQNLSASRPQDRQFILSSKKLLLSDSGFYLCAWRGGRGNSPLHFGNGTRLTVT.

The table lists this clone with a few counts. The gene calls are TRBV6-4 and TRBJ2-7, with 8 bases aligning to TRBD1. V shed 5 bases and J 0 bases; nucleotides not matched to a gene: 12. Germline CDR1 MRHNA, CDR2 SNTAGT. This CDR3 comprises 17 residues. The CDR3 sequence is CASSYGPGGRSSYEQYF. DNA for the CDR3: TGTGCCAGCAGTTACGGACCAGGGGGCCGCAGCTCCTACGAGCAGTACTTC.

This sequence joins TRBV5-8 and TRBJ1-1; D perhaps matches TRBD1 (5 bases). V was trimmed by 0 bases and J by 4 bases, leaving 10 bases between them. CDR1 SGHTS and CDR2 YDEGEE come from the germline V gene. The CDR3 contains 14 residues. For the CDR3, the DNA is TGTGCCAGCAGCTTGGACCAGGGAAGCACTGAAGCTTTCTTT. This sequence encodes CASSLDQGSTEAFF. The full variable domain, in which reference TRBV5-8 and TRBJ1-1 provide the parts outside the CDR3, is EAGVTQSPTHLIKTRGQQATLRCSPISGHTSVYWYQQALGLGLQFLLWYDEGEERNRGNFPPRFSGRQFPNYSSELNVNALELEDSALYLCASSLDQGSTEAFFGQGTRLTVV.

The rearrangement links TRBV5-6 to TRBJ1-2; TRBD1 matches at 7 bases. Germline V lookup: CDR1 SGHDT, CDR2 YYEEEE. The CDR3 loop spans 16 amino acids. The ends lost 1 base at V and 8 bases at J; junction bases unmatched: 14. CDR3 residues: CASSLPDRAPNRGYTF. The CDR3 nucleotides read TGTGCCAGCAGCTTGCCCGACAGGGCACCCAATAGGGGCTACACCTTC.

The chain couples TRBV5-4 to TRBJ1-2; D is unclear. This CDR3 contains 14 residues. Looked up from germline, CDR1 is SGHNT and CDR2 is YYREEE (reference sequence). Trimming pared 3 bases from V and 4 bases from J, leaving 13 bases between. The CDR3 sequence is CASSSGRGSYGYTF. The DNA of the CDR3 is TGTGCCAGCAGCTCCGGACGTGGCAGCTATGGCTACACCTTC.

Worth noting for this clone: Other DNA sequences from this sample encode an identical CDR3 as well. The CDR3 DNA is TGTGCCACCAGCAAGGGGCTCGGGACCTACGAGCAGTACTTC. This gives the protein CATSKGLGTYEQYF. The V gene is TRBV15, the J gene TRBJ2-7; either TRBD1 or TRBD2 may supply D (5 bases each). V shed 4 bases and J shed 2 bases, with 12 bases lying between them. The CDR3 extends over 14 amino acids. CDR1 LNHNV and CDR2 YYDKDF come from the germline V gene (reference sequence).